These 21 T cell receptor beta chains came from one sample sequenced in a study of blood T cell repertoires in COVID-19. Clones were read by immunoSEQ multiplex PCR, and TCRdb kept only the in-frame ones, dropping some. The table includes 200,000 to 250,000 clones, about 85% detected once. The sample taken for sequencing was PBMCs or T cells enriched from blood (not recorded which). The receptors derive from a man aged 25 to 40 who had recovered from COVID-19.

The chain recombines TRBV7-9 with TRBJ2-3; 7 nucleotides align to TRBD1. The CDR3 length is 15 residues. CDR1 is SEHNR, CDR2 FQNEAQ, per germline (reference sequence). J gave up 2 bases and V 5 bases, and 7 bases lay outside the gene matches. CDR3 protein: CASSATTGPTDTQYF. As DNA, the CDR3 is TGTGCCAGCAGCGCCACGACAGGGCCCACAGATACGCAGTATTTT.

The genes are TRBV5-1 and TRBJ2-7; 9 bases match TRBD1. The CDR3 consists of 15 residues. V lost 2 bases to trimming and J lost 5 bases; unmatched junction nucleotides: 8. The germline V gene encodes CDR1 SGHRS and CDR2 YFSETQ. Here the CDR3 reads CASSLRQGVYDEQYF. Written as DNA, the CDR3 is TGCGCCAGCAGCTTAAGACAGGGGGTTTATGACGAGCAGTACTTC.

The chain carries TRBV4-3 and TRBJ1-3; tentatively, D is TRBD1 (5 bases). The ends were cut back, 5 bases at V and 2 bases at J, with 10 bases in the middle. The CDR3 is made up of 14 amino acids. Germline V lookup: CDR1 LGHNA, CDR2 YSLEER. DNA of the CDR3: TGCGCCAGCAGCGGTTCAGGGCCTGGAAACACCATATATTTT. It yields the protein CASSGSGPGNTIYF.

This chain uses TRBV7-2 with TRBJ1-1, with unresolved D. CDR3 length: 13 amino acids. V lost 4 bases to trimming and J lost 1 base, with 7 bases between them. Germline values: CDR1 SGHTA, CDR2 FQGNSA. Written as DNA, the CDR3 is TGTGCCAGCAGCTCGGGGTCGAACACTGAAGCTTTCTTT. Translated, it gives CASSSGSNTEAFF.

V is TRBV7-3 and J is TRBJ2-5; the D gene is possibly TRBD2 (7 bases). The germline gives CDR1 SGHTA, CDR2 FQGTGA. CDR3 length equals 15 residues. Between the trimmed V and J ends, which lost 5 bases and 5 bases, there was a span of 18 bases. The CDR3: CASSPGRGAGETQYF. The DNA for the CDR3 is TGTGCCAGCAGCCCGGGTCGGGGGGCCGGCGAGACCCAGTACTTC.

V and J are TRBV19 and TRBJ2-7; TRBD1 might be the D (5 bases). The CDR3 totals 13 residues. With 2 bases removed from V and 5 bases from J, the gap between germline ends came to 10 bases. Per germline, CDR1 LNHDA and CDR2 SQIVND (reference sequence). CDR3 sequence: CASSIIGHNEQYF. CDR3 bases: TGTGCCAGTAGTATAATCGGACATAACGAGCAGTACTTC.

J is TRBJ2-1 and V is TRBV7-2, with 7 bases identical to TRBD2. The CDR3 is 16 residues long. Germline V CDR1 and CDR2: SGHTA, FQGNSA. The J segment lost 3 bases and the V segment lost 5 bases, leaving 10 bases of the junction unmatched. CDR3 sequence (DNA): TGTGCCAGCAGCCCTAGCGCGGGAGTACTCTACAATGAGCAGTTCTTC. It specifies CASSPSAGVLYNEQFF.

The chain links TRBV10-2 to TRBJ2-7, with 11 bases fitting TRBD2. The CDR3 has 16 amino acids. CDR1 is WSHSY, CDR2 SAAADI, per germline. Trimming cost V 4 bases and J 4 bases; bases outside gene matches: 9. CDR3 bases: TGCGCCAGCAGTGTCGGGCTAGCGGGAGGTCTATACGAGCAGTACTTC. Its protein product is CASSVGLAGGLYEQYF.

In this sample, this clone turned up once. The genes are TRBV12-3 or TRBV12-4 and TRBJ1-4; the D is unclear. Trimming removed 2 bases from V and 7 bases from J, with 2 bases in between. This CDR3 region has 11 residues. The CDR3 loop reads CASSLREKLFF. The CDR3 nucleotides read TGTGCCAGCAGTTTACGTGAAAAACTGTTTTTT.

V gene TRBV11-3 combines with J gene TRBJ2-1; 11 positions agree with TRBD2. Germline V CDR1 and CDR2: SGHNT, YENEEA. V gave up 5 bases and J gave up 9 bases; unmatched junction bases: 9. The CDR3 length is 15 residues. CDR3 coding DNA: TGTGCCAGCAGCATTAGCGGGGGGGCCTCCCGTGAGCAGTTCTTC. Translating it yields CASSISGGASREQFF.

This clone was observed a single time. A read error may produce the germline difference seen at one junction end. V gene TRBV7-7 combines with J gene TRBJ2-1; 9 nucleotides line up with TRBD2. Germline V gene data show CDR1 as SSHAT and CDR2 as FNYEAQ (reference sequence). This CDR3 spans 15 amino acids. The CDR3 region is CASSQSGGRSNEQFF. CDR3 in DNA: TGTGCTAGCAGCCAAAGCGGGGGGCGTTCAAATGAGCAGTTCTTC. Full variable domain (rest looked up from reference TRBV7-7 and TRBJ2-1): GAGVSQSPRYKVTKRGQDVTLRCDPISSHATLYWYQQALGQGPEFLTYFNYEAQPDKSGLPSDRFSAERPEGSISTLTIQRTEQRDSAMYRCASSQSGGRSNEQFFGPGTRLTVL.

This chain connects TRBV4-2 to TRBJ1-3; 8 bases fit TRBD1. CDR1 LGHNA and CDR2 YNFKEQ come from the germline V gene. V lost 2 bases to trimming and J lost 0 bases; unmatched junction nucleotides: 6. The CDR3 spans 17 residues. The CDR3 sequence: CASSQPDRASSGNTIYF. Written as DNA, the CDR3 is TGTGCCAGCAGCCAACCGGACAGGGCCTCCTCTGGAAACACCATATATTTT.

V and J are TRBV6-5 and TRBJ2-7, with D perhaps matching TRBD2 (6 bases). The CDR3 spans 15 residues. Trimming left V 6 bases short and J 3 bases short, with 18 bases between. The V gene's germline CDR1 is MNHEY and CDR2 SVGAGI. The CDR3 DNA sequence: TGTGCCAGCAGGGATTTAGCGGTCTTGGGCTACGAGCAGTACTTC. Residues: CASRDLAVLGYEQYF.

The rearrangement joins TRBV7-3 to TRBJ2-1, with 8 bases fitting TRBD2. CDR3 length: 13 amino acids. Germline values: CDR1 SGHTA, CDR2 FQGTGA. The V gene end was trimmed by 2 bases and the J gene end by 6 bases; junction bases not matched to a gene: 0. The CDR3 region has the DNA TGTGCCAGCAGCTTAGGGACTAGCAATGAGCAGTTCTTC. It translates to CASSLGTSNEQFF.

The chain joins TRBV7-2 to TRBJ2-5; D perhaps matches TRBD1 (6 bases). V was pared by 5 bases and J by 5 bases, with 21 bases between. The V gene's germline CDR1 is SGHTA and CDR2 FQGNSA. There are 16 residues in the CDR3. CDR3 in amino acids: CASSPLVGARRETQYF. The CDR3 nucleotides read TGTGCCAGCAGCCCTCTAGTGGGGGCTCGTCGGGAGACCCAGTACTTC. The entire variable domain, with the rest obtained from reference TRBV7-2 and TRBJ2-5, is as follows: GAGVSQSPSNKVTEKGKDVELRCDPISGHTALYWYRQSLGQGLEFLIYFQGNSAPDKSGLPSDRFSAERTGGSVSTLTIQRTQQEDSAVYLCASSPLVGARRETQYFGPGTRLLVL.

A few counts support this clone. The genes are TRBV30 and TRBJ2-7, with a possible D match to TRBD1 (6 bases). The CDR3 runs to 14 residues. Germline values: CDR1 GTSNPN, CDR2 SVGIG (reference sequence). Trimming left V 3 bases short and J 3 bases short, with 15 bases between. The CDR3 sequence: CAWSLAGEGYEQYF. CDR3 in DNA: TGTGCCTGGAGCCTGGCAGGGGAAGGCTACGAGCAGTACTTC.

This clone has more than one count but fewer than ten. The V call is TRBV7-9, the J call TRBJ1-2; D is uncertain. Germline lookup yields CDR1 SEHNR and CDR2 FQNEAQ (reference sequence). The CDR3 is 12 residues long. V lost 5 bases to trimming and J lost 8 bases, with 12 bases between them. The CDR3 loop is CASSRGEEGYTF. CDR3 DNA sequence: TGTGCCAGCAGCCGCGGGGAGGAGGGCTACACCTTC.

CDR3 coding DNA: TGTGCCAGCAAAACAGGGGAAGGGTCTACCTATGGCTACACCTTC. This codes for CASKTGEGSTYGYTF. This chain links TRBV27 with TRBJ1-2; 7 bases match TRBD1. V shed 7 bases and J 4 bases; nucleotides not matched to a gene: 12. Germline loops: CDR1 MNHEY, CDR2 SMNVEV (reference sequence). The CDR3 sequence is 15 residues long.

The chain combines TRBV2 with TRBJ1-5; possible D gene TRBD1, 6 bases. The V gene lost 10 bases and the J gene lost 5 bases, with 15 bases spanning the gap. CDR3 length: 13 amino acids. Germline lookup yields CDR1 SNHLY and CDR2 FYNNEI. The CDR3 DNA sequence: TGTGCCACCCAGACAGGTATAGATCAGCCCCAGCATTTT. Encoded protein: CATQTGIDQPQHF.

The chain links TRBV19 to TRBJ1-4, with a tentative D call TRBD1 (6 bases). The CDR3 length is 14 residues. V lost 4 bases and J 3 bases, leaving 9 bases between the germline ends. Germline CDR1 LNHDA, CDR2 SQIVND (reference sequence). CDR3 in DNA: TGTGCCAGTAGTACAGGGGCGGCTAATGAAAAACTGTTTTTT. It translates to CASSTGAANEKLFF. The entire variable domain, with the rest obtained from reference TRBV19 and TRBJ1-4, is as follows: DGGITQSPKYLFRKEGQNVTLSCEQNLNHDAMYWYRQDPGQGLRLIYYSQIVNDFQKGDIAEGYSVSREKKESFPLTVTSAQKNPTAFYLCASSTGAANEKLFFGSGTQLSVL.

This clone was recorded a few times. The chain combines TRBV2 with TRBJ2-3; TRBD2 aligns across 7 bases. CDR1 and CDR2 (germline): SNHLY, FYNNEI. The ends lost 5 bases at V and 5 bases at J; junction bases unmatched: 10. CDR3 length equals 15 residues. CDR3 DNA sequence: TGTGCCAGCAGTCCGGAGGGAGGGCCCCTAGATACGCAGTATTTT. It yields the protein CASSPEGGPLDTQYF.